This T cell receptor beta chain came from a study of blood T cell repertoires in COVID-19. In the study overall: PBMCs, B-cell-depleted T cells, or T cells provided the cDNA or gDNA that made up the material.

Germline V gives CDR1 SGHRS, CDR2 YFSETQ. J lost 4 bases, V lost 4 bases, and 3 bases had no gene match. The CDR3 contains 13 residues. Original analysis: Reference gene primer amplification gave estimated nucleated cell counts. Measured with immunoSEQ multiplex PCR; TCRdb has only the in-frame clones, and not every one. V and J calls and clone size are those listed in that table; D and trimming were worked out from the DNA. The sample has 65,000 to 95,000 clones; approximately 90% are singletons. The chain couples TRBV5-1 to TRBJ2-3; 7 bases line up with TRBD1. The sequencing input was peripheral blood. The clonotype was recovered from a middle-aged man with COVID-19, enrolled during active disease. This chain's CDR3 is CASSNRGSDTQYF. CDR3 nucleotides: TGCGCCAGCAGCAACAGGGGATCAGATACGCAGTATTTT.